This T cell receptor (beta chain) originates from a study of T cells expressing NK-cell markers. General study findings and limits: Dominant NKG2C+ clonotype frequencies of roughly 1.0-7.5% of CD8+ T cells were measured in over five donors. It is unclear if expanded NKG2C-expressing clones target HCMV antigens. Four donors showed these clonotypes also leading the CD3+CD56-NKG2C+ fraction.

The length of the CDR3 is 17 residues. Synthesis of TCR beta cDNA relied on 5'RACE template switching carrying UMIs. TCRdb reprocessed the 5' RACE reads, with one entry per CDR3 protein and no DNA. The sample totals roughly 160,000 distinct CDR3 sequences. Of note for this clonotype: No antigen is known for it.

The chain links TRBV12-3 or TRBV12-4 to TRBJ2-1; the D call from TCRdb, TRBD2, cannot be confirmed without DNA. The specimen was blood T cells: a sorted CD56 or NKG2C T cell subset, CD4+ or CD8+ T cells, or bulk PBMC T cells (not recorded which). The sequence derives from a woman between 18 and 69 years old in good health. CDR3: CASSLSGRAALGNEQFF.